Below are 14 T cell receptor beta chains sequenced from a single sample in a study of cytomegalovirus exposure and HLA in healthy donors. The PCR had 60 Vbeta and 13 Jbeta primers. Data came from immunoSEQ multiplex PCR; TCRdb stores just in-frame clones and leaves some out. The sample has about 98,000 clones; about 85% are singletons. The sample consisted of PBMCs. The receptors stem from a female donor in good health and CMV-seropositive.

The V gene is TRBV6-1, the J gene TRBJ2-4, with 8 bases that match TRBD2. Germline values: CDR1 MNHNS, CDR2 SASEGT. V lost 7 bases to trimming and J lost 4 bases; unmatched junction nucleotides: 3. CDR3 length equals 13 residues. Here the CDR3 DNA reads TGTGCCAGCATCTCTAGCGGGAAAAACATTCAGTACTTC. The encoded protein is CASISSGKNIQYF.

As to this clone: Germline and junction disagree at one end, which may indicate a read error. V usage is TRBV10-3 and J usage is TRBJ2-3; D might be TRBD2 (5 bases). CDR1 is ENHRY, CDR2 SYGVKD, per germline. The CDR3 has 17 residues. The CDR3 nucleotides read TGTGCCATCAGTGACCTCGAAAAAACGGCTAGCACAGATGCGCAGTATTTT. Its protein product is CAISDLEKTASTDAQYF.

The chain recombines TRBV6-5 with TRBJ1-2; weak D call: TRBD1 (5 bases). Germline-derived CDR1 and CDR2 are MNHEY and SVGAGI. Trimming stripped 2 bases from V and 7 bases from J, with 17 bases between. The CDR3 consists of 15 residues. The CDR3 bases are TGTGCCAGCAGTTACGCCCGTCTCGACAGCCTTGGCTACACCTTC. Translating it yields CASSYARLDSLGYTF.

This chain joins TRBV27 and TRBJ2-7, with D possibly TRBD2 on 6 matching bases. This CDR3 is built from 14 residues. V was clipped by 7 bases and J by 7 bases, with 20 bases between them. In germline, CDR1 is MNHEY, CDR2 SMNVEV (reference sequence). Here the CDR3 reads CASKTLAELGEQYF. The CDR3 DNA follows: TGTGCCAGCAAAACTTTAGCGGAGCTAGGGGAGCAGTACTTC.

This rearrangement joins TRBV9 to TRBJ1-1; D unclear. CDR1 and CDR2 (germline): SGDLS, YYNGEE. The V end lost 7 bases, the J end lost 0 bases, and 16 bases lay between the germline ends. This CDR3 has 15 amino acids. The CDR3 bases are TGTGCCAGCCGTGAGATGGAGGGTATGAACACTGAAGCTTTCTTT. Protein: CASREMEGMNTEAFF. The full variable domain, completed using reference TRBV9 and TRBJ1-1, is DSGVTQTPKHLITATGQRVTLRCSPRSGDLSVYWYQQSLDQGLQFLIQYYNGEERAKGNILERFSAQQFPDLHSELNLSSLELGDSALYFCASREMEGMNTEAFFGQGTRLTVV.

The V gene is TRBV7-9, the J gene TRBJ2-7, with 9 bases matching TRBD1. After removal of 5 bases from V and 13 bases from J, the junction contained 6 bases not matched to a gene. The germline V gene has CDR1 SEHNR and CDR2 FQNEAQ (reference sequence). The CDR3 covers 11 residues. The DNA for the CDR3 is TGTGCCAGCAGCCCCGGGACAGGGTTTTACTTC. Translation gives CASSPGTGFYF.

This clone was counted once. V and J are TRBV5-4 and TRBJ1-6, with D hard to call. This CDR3 is 15 amino acids long. CDR1 is SGHNT and CDR2 is YYREEE in the germline V gene (reference sequence). The V gene lost 4 bases and the J gene lost 9 bases, with 17 bases spanning the gap. The CDR3 bases are TGTGCCAGCAGCATAGGACTGGCAGCGAGTTCACCCCTCCACTTT. Residues: CASSIGLAASSPLHF.

V and J are TRBV18 and TRBJ1-3; D is uncertain. Germline loops: CDR1 KGHSH, CDR2 LQKENI. This CDR3 contains 15 residues. V lost 4 bases to trimming and J lost 1 base, with 11 bases between them. CDR3 DNA: TGTGCCAGCTCACTTGACGGAGGTTCTGGAAACACCATATATTTT. Amino acids: CASSLDGGSGNTIYF.

J is TRBJ2-3 and V is TRBV7-6, with D possibly TRBD1 on 6 matching bases. This CDR3 comprises 13 residues. In germline, CDR1 is SGHVS, CDR2 FNYEAQ. Trimming pared 4 bases from V and 4 bases from J, leaving 9 bases between. CDR3 sequence: CASSSRQADTQYF. The CDR3 DNA sequence: TGTGCCAGCAGCTCTAGACAGGCAGATACGCAGTATTTT.

V and J are TRBV19 and TRBJ1-1; D not resolved. The CDR3 sequence is 11 residues long. Germline V gene data show CDR1 as LNHDA and CDR2 as SQIVND (reference sequence). V lost 8 bases, J lost 6 bases, and 10 bases lay in between. CDR3 DNA: TGTGCCAGTCTGGGAGGAGCTGAAGCTTTCTTT. It is translated as CASLGGAEAFF. The full variable domain, completed using reference TRBV19 and TRBJ1-1, is DGGITQSPKYLFRKEGQNVTLSCEQNLNHDAMYWYRQDPGQGLRLIYYSQIVNDFQKGDIAEGYSVSREKKESFPLTVTSAQKNPTAFYLCASLGGAEAFFGQGTRLTVV.

The chain links TRBV11-3 to TRBJ2-5, with D possibly TRBD2 on 6 matching bases. The germline CDR1 and CDR2 sequences are SGHNT and YENEEA. Trimming removed 1 base from V and 3 bases from J, with 12 bases in between. CDR3 length: 15 amino acids. The CDR3 sequence: CASSLAVAVKETQYF. The DNA of the CDR3 is TGTGCCAGCAGCTTAGCCGTAGCGGTCAAAGAGACCCAGTACTTC.

V is TRBV19 and J is TRBJ2-2; TRBD1 agrees at 7 bases. Trimming cost V 3 bases and J 17 bases; bases outside gene matches: 15. CDR1 is LNHDA, CDR2 SQIVND, per germline (reference sequence). This CDR3 is 14 amino acids long. This CDR3 reads CASSMNRGTGDPFF. CDR3 DNA: TGTGCCAGTAGTATGAACAGGGGCACCGGGGACCCTTTTTTT.

The chain links TRBV2 to TRBJ1-1; D remains unclear. The germline CDR1 and CDR2 sequences are SNHLY and FYNNEI. CDR3 length: 11 residues. The ends were cut back, 8 bases at V and 11 bases at J, with 15 bases in the middle. CDR3 in amino acids: CASPRREFAFF. CDR3 sequence (DNA): TGTGCCAGCCCTAGGAGGGAGTTCGCTTTCTTT.

This chain links TRBV27 with TRBJ2-2; tentative D call: TRBD1 (6 bases). CDR1 and CDR2 from the germline V gene are MNHEY and SMNVEV (reference sequence). CDR3 length: 15 amino acids. Deletions cut 5 bases from V and 4 bases from J, with 14 bases between. The CDR3 spells CASSTQGRATGELFF. Written as DNA, the CDR3 is TGTGCCAGCAGTACTCAGGGGCGGGCCACCGGGGAGCTGTTTTTT.